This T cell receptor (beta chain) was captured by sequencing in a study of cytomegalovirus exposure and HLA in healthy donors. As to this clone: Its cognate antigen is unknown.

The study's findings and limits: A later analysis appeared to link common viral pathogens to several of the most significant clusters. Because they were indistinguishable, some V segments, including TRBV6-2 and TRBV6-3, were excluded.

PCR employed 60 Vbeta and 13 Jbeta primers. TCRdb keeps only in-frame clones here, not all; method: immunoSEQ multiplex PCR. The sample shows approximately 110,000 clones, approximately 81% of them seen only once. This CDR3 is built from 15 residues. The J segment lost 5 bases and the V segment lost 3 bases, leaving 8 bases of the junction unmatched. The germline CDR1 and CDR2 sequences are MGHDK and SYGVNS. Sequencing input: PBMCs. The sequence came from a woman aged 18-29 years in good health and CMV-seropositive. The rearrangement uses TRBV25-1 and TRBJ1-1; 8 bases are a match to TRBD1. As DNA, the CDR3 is TGTGCCAGCAGTGACGATGGACAGGGAGGTACTGAAGCTTTCTTT. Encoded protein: CASSDDGQGGTEAFF.